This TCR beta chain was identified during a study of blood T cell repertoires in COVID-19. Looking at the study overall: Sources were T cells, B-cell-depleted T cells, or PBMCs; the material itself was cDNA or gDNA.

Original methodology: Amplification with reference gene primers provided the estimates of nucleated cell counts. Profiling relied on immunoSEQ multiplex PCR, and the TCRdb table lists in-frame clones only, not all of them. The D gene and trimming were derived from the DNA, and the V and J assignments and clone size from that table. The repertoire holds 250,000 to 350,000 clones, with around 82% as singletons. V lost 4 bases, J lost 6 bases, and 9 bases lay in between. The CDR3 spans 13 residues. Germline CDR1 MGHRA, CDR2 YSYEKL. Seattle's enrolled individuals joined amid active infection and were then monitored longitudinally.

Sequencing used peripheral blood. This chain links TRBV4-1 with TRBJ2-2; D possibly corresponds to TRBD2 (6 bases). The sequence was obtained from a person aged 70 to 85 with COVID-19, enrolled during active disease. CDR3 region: CASSPPGAGELFF. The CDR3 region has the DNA TGCGCCAGCAGCCCCCCGGGGGCCGGGGAGCTGTTTTTT.